The 31 T cell receptor beta chains given below trace back to one sample, sequenced in a study of patients and donors after allogeneic stem cell transplantation. TCRdb itself ran the RT-PCR reads through MiXCR, one entry per CDR3 protein. The sample lists about a million distinct CDR3 sequences, approximately 18% occurring once. The sample consisted of blood, either unsorted or a sorted T cell fraction (not recorded which). The receptor set was obtained from a human donor who was either an allogeneic HSCT recipient or a stem cell or donor lymphocyte infusion donor (not recorded which). It is not recorded whose cells these are; they may come from a transplant donor.

This clonotype was counted a few times. DNA of the CDR3: TGTGCCAGCAGCTTGGATCAGGGACGCGCAAACTATGGCTACACCTTC. Protein sequence: CASSLDQGRANYGYTF. The chain joins TRBV5-6 to TRBJ1-2; tentative D call: TRBD1 (5 bases). Trimming left V 0 bases short and J 2 bases short, with 14 bases between. The CDR3 length is 16 residues. Looked up from germline, CDR1 is SGHDT and CDR2 is YYEEEE.

The gene calls are TRBV5-1 and TRBJ2-3, with a possible D match to TRBD2 (7 bases). Germline V gives CDR1 SGHRS, CDR2 YFSETQ. The V end was cut by 4 bases, the J end by 2 bases, with 14 bases between. The CDR3 covers 15 residues. CDR3 nucleotides: TGCGCCAGCAGCCTGGGGGAGGGACACACAGATACGCAGTATTTT. This translates into CASSLGEGHTDTQYF.

V and J are TRBV18 and TRBJ2-3, with 10 bases aligning to TRBD2. This CDR3 region has 15 residues. With 6 bases clipped from V and 7 bases from J, the junction kept 10 bases outside the gene matches. Germline loops: CDR1 KGHSH, CDR2 LQKENI. CDR3 nucleotide sequence: TGTGCCAGCTCTTCCCCGCTAGCGGGGGACCATACGCAGTATTTT. Translating gives CASSSPLAGDHTQYF.

This clonotype was observed a few times. The CDR3 spells CAISESKGGGETQYF. Written as DNA, the CDR3 is TGTGCCATCAGTGAGTCGAAGGGCGGGGGTGAGACCCAGTACTTC. The chain uses TRBV10-3 and TRBJ2-5, with 7 nucleotides matching TRBD2. The V gene end was trimmed by 0 bases and the J gene end by 5 bases; junction bases not matched to a gene: 6. The CDR3 is 15 residues long. CDR1 is ENHRY, CDR2 SYGVKD, per germline.

The J gene is TRBJ2-7, the V gene TRBV25-1, with D uncertain. This CDR3 has 13 amino acids. Germline V gene data show CDR1 as MGHDK and CDR2 as SYGVNS. The V and J ends lost 3 bases and 0 bases respectively, with 6 bases between them. For the CDR3, the DNA is TGTGCCAGCAGTGACAAGTACTCCTACGAGCAGTACTTC. It specifies CASSDKYSYEQYF.

This clonotype was detected many times. The gene calls are TRBV12-3 or TRBV12-4 and TRBJ1-2, with D possibly matching TRBD1 (6 bases). This CDR3 has 13 residues. Trimming took off 3 bases at V and 4 bases at J, with 9 bases between the two ends. The CDR3, as DNA: TGTGCCAGCAGTTTGGACAGCGCCTATGGCTACACCTTC. The encoded protein is CASSLDSAYGYTF.

The chain joins TRBV6-5 to TRBJ1-1; TRBD1 might be the D (6 bases). This CDR3 is built from 15 residues. V was pared by 0 bases and J by 5 bases, with 13 bases between. CDR1 is MNHEY and CDR2 is SVGAGI in the germline V gene. The CDR3 nucleotides read TGTGCCAGCAGTTACTCGATCAGAGGGGGGACTGAAGCTTTCTTT. This gives the protein CASSYSIRGGTEAFF.

This clonotype was seen many times. This sequence joins TRBV12-3 or TRBV12-4 and TRBJ1-2, with no clear D. V lost 4 bases to trimming and J lost 5 bases, with 8 bases between them. The CDR3 contains 12 residues. CDR3 sequence reads: CASSSLGYGYTF. Here the CDR3 DNA reads TGTGCCAGCAGTTCCCTAGGATATGGCTACACCTTC.

V is TRBV25-1 and J is TRBJ2-2; 10 bases are shared with TRBD2. Germline V gene lookup returns CDR1 MGHDK and CDR2 SYGVNS. Germline trimming cut 2 bases from V and 0 bases from J; bases unmatched to any gene: 6. This CDR3 is 18 amino acids long. CDR3 residues: CASSEKGTSETNTGELFF. The CDR3 region has the DNA TGTGCCAGCAGTGAAAAGGGGACTAGCGAGACGAACACCGGGGAGCTGTTTTTT.

A few counts support this clonotype. The rearrangement links TRBV29-1 to TRBJ2-1; perhaps TRBD2 as D (5 bases). The CDR3 covers 14 residues. The germline V gene encodes CDR1 SQVTM and CDR2 ANQGSEA. The V end was cut by 0 bases, the J end by 6 bases, with 12 bases between. The CDR3 bases are TGCAGCGTTGAAGACGGGGTACAAGTCAATGAGCAGTTCTTC. Translated, it gives CSVEDGVQVNEQFF.

This clonotype occurred a few times. V is TRBV24-1 and J is TRBJ2-1; D remains ambiguous. The length of the CDR3 is 14 residues. The germline V and J ends were trimmed by 1 base and 8 bases, with 11 bases remaining between them. Germline V lookup: CDR1 KGHDR, CDR2 SFDVKD. The CDR3 nucleotides are TGTGCCACCAGTGATTTAGGGTCTCTGGATGAGCAGTTCTTC. Its protein product is CATSDLGSLDEQFF.

The table lists this clonotype with a few counts. The chain couples TRBV7-7 to TRBJ2-3, with 7 bases lining up with TRBD1. Germline V gene data show CDR1 as SSHAT and CDR2 as FNYEAQ (reference sequence). This CDR3 is 14 amino acids long. Germline trimming cut 5 bases from V and 4 bases from J; bases unmatched to any gene: 6. The CDR3 reads CASSLTGRSDTQYF. CDR3 sequence (DNA): TGTGCCAGCAGCCTGACAGGGCGCTCAGATACGCAGTATTTT.

V usage is TRBV20-1 and J usage is TRBJ2-7; TRBD1 matches at 7 bases. The J segment lost 2 bases and the V segment lost 6 bases, leaving 10 bases of the junction unmatched. The CDR3 sequence is 14 residues long. Looked up from germline, CDR1 is DFQATT and CDR2 is SNEGSKA (reference sequence). The CDR3 bases are TGCAGTGCGAGGGGGCGTGGGCTCACCTACGAGCAGTACTTC. Encoded protein: CSARGRGLTYEQYF.

This clonotype was counted a few times. The CDR3 DNA reads TGTGCCAGTAGTAGGGACAGGGGTGCCGGGAACACTGAAGCTTTCTTT. This encodes CASSRDRGAGNTEAFF. The chain employs TRBV19 and TRBJ1-1; 10 bases are shared with TRBD1. CDR1 LNHDA and CDR2 SQIVND come from the germline V gene (reference sequence). This CDR3 is built from 16 residues. V lost 4 bases to trimming and J lost 1 base; unmatched junction nucleotides: 6.

A few counts support this clonotype. V and J are TRBV18 and TRBJ2-7, with D perhaps TRBD2 (5 bases). V lost 5 bases, J lost 5 bases, and 19 bases lay in between. The CDR3 loop spans 15 amino acids. Germline CDR1 and CDR2: KGHSH and LQKENI. The chain's CDR3 is CASSEPGKGLDEQYF. In nucleotides, the CDR3 is TGTGCCAGCTCAGAACCGGGAAAAGGACTCGACGAGCAGTACTTC.

Comment on this clonotype: The conserved phenylalanine or tryptophan normally closing the CDR3 is absent here, so this likely arose from a read error. The limits of the CDR3 on the DNA are not certain, so only TCRdb's listed CDR3 is given. This chain connects TRBV7-9 to TRBJ2-3; the D call in the table, TRBD1, was not verified against the DNA. The CDR3 adds up to 9 amino acids, both ends counted. Per germline, CDR1 SEHNR and CDR2 FQNEAQ (reference sequence). The CDR3 loop reads CASSPLSVG.

In its sample, this clonotype was seen a few times. The chain recombines TRBV7-6 with TRBJ1-2; possibly TRBD1 for D (5 bases). Germline V gene lookup returns CDR1 SGHVS and CDR2 FNYEAQ. The CDR3 is made up of 16 amino acids. V gave up 8 bases and J gave up 4 bases, with 23 bases separating them. CDR3 in DNA: TGTGCCAGCTCCCCCCTCTCCGGGGGGGATATCTATGGCTACACCTTC. Amino acids: CASSPLSGGDIYGYTF.

V usage is TRBV28 and J usage is TRBJ2-3; 10 bases agree with TRBD2. The CDR3 covers 20 residues. J lost 0 bases, V lost 0 bases, and 12 bases had no gene match. CDR1 is MDHEN and CDR2 is SYDVKM in the germline V gene. The chain's CDR3 is CASSLWIVGIAGGSTDTQYF. DNA for the CDR3: TGTGCCAGCAGTTTATGGATTGTAGGGATAGCGGGAGGAAGCACAGATACGCAGTATTTT.

This clonotype was seen a few times. The CDR3 loop reads CASSLKGATNTEAFF. The CDR3, as DNA: TGTGCCAGCAGTTTGAAGGGGGCGACGAACACTGAAGCTTTCTTT. This chain joins TRBV6-5 and TRBJ1-1, with TRBD1 identical over 7 bases. The V gene end was trimmed by 4 bases and the J gene end by 1 base; junction bases not matched to a gene: 6. CDR1 and CDR2 (germline): MNHEY, SVGAGI. The CDR3 sequence is 15 residues long.

This sequence joins TRBV20-1 and TRBJ2-1; no definite D call. V lost 6 bases, J lost 4 bases, and 16 bases lay in between. Germline V gene lookup returns CDR1 DFQATT and CDR2 SNEGSKA (reference sequence). This CDR3 is 14 amino acids long. CDR3 in amino acids: CSALPMVVYNEQFF. CDR3 sequence (DNA): TGCAGTGCCCTCCCCATGGTAGTTTACAATGAGCAGTTCTTC.

This clonotype turned up a few times. This sequence joins TRBV5-6 and TRBJ1-6; no reliable D call. V was clipped by 1 base and J by 8 bases, with 4 bases between them. This CDR3 spans 12 amino acids. In germline, CDR1 is SGHDT, CDR2 YYEEEE. CDR3 nucleotides: TGTGCCAGCAGCTTGAAGGATTCACCCCTCCACTTT. Protein sequence: CASSLKDSPLHF. The full variable domain, in which reference TRBV5-6 and TRBJ1-6 provide the parts outside the CDR3, is DAGVTQSPTHLIKTRGQQVTLRCSPKSGHDTVSWYQQALGQGPQFIFQYYEEEERQRGNFPDRFSGHQFPNYSSELNVNALLLGDSALYLCASSLKDSPLHFGNGTRLTVT.

This clonotype has more than one count but fewer than ten. V gene TRBV4-3 combines with J gene TRBJ2-1, with D tentatively TRBD1 (6 bases). Germline assignment: CDR1 LGHNA and CDR2 YSLEER. Between the trimmed V and J ends, which lost 0 bases and 14 bases, there was a span of 14 bases. The CDR3 totals 13 residues. CDR3 in amino acids: CASSQDLRGLEFF. The CDR3 region has the DNA TGCGCCAGCAGCCAAGATCTCAGGGGATTGGAGTTCTTC.

The chain has TRBV5-1 and TRBJ1-4; possibly TRBD1 for D (6 bases). Trimming cost V 0 bases and J 2 bases, with 14 bases left between them. The germline gives CDR1 SGHRS, CDR2 YFSETQ. The length of the CDR3 is 17 residues. CDR3 nucleotide sequence: TGCGCCAGCAGCTTGGCCCTTGGGGGCTCCACTAATGAAAAACTGTTTTTT. It codes for CASSLALGGSTNEKLFF.

This clonotype was seen a handful of times. This CDR3 is CASKVQRVHNEQFF. The CDR3 coding sequence is TGTGCCAGCAAGGTACAGCGGGTACACAATGAGCAGTTCTTC. The V gene is TRBV2, the J gene TRBJ2-1, with D perhaps matching TRBD2 (6 bases). The CDR3 runs 14 residues. CDR1 is SNHLY, CDR2 FYNNEI, per germline. V lost 7 bases, J lost 5 bases, and 15 bases lay in between.

The chain combines TRBV25-1 with TRBJ1-2, with D uncertain. Germline CDR1 is MGHDK and CDR2 is SYGVNS. This CDR3 has 13 amino acids. The V end lost 5 bases, the J end lost 4 bases, and 11 bases lay between the germline ends. The CDR3, as DNA: TGTGCCAGCAGTAGTCGTGACCGCTATGGCTACACCTTC. The encoded protein is CASSSRDRYGYTF.

This clonotype was picked up a small number of times. The genes are TRBV6-6 and TRBJ2-7; D uncertain. V lost 2 bases and J lost 3, with 8 bases in between. The CDR3 spans 13 residues. Germline V gene sequence: CDR1 MNHNY, CDR2 SVGAGI (reference sequence). The chain's CDR3 is CASSYMGGYEQYF. CDR3 nucleotide sequence: TGTGCCAGCAGTTACATGGGCGGCTACGAGCAGTACTTC.

This clonotype came up a few times. The gene calls are TRBV4-1 and TRBJ1-1; D unclear. Germline V gives CDR1 MGHRA, CDR2 YSYEKL. CDR3 length: 14 amino acids. V was cut by 1 base and J by 0 bases, with 6 bases left in between. The CDR3 DNA follows: TGCGCCAGCAGCCAAGCACTCATGAACACTGAAGCTTTCTTT. This sequence encodes CASSQALMNTEAFF.

This clonotype was observed a few times. The chain joins TRBV24-1 to TRBJ2-2, with a weak D call TRBD2 (5 bases). From germline, CDR1 is KGHDR and CDR2 SFDVKD. This CDR3 spans 14 amino acids. V lost 9 bases and J 5 bases, leaving 15 bases between the germline ends. Written as DNA, the CDR3 is TGTGCCACCCCTGACCACGGGAAGACCGGGGAGCTGTTTTTT. The encoded protein is CATPDHGKTGELFF.

This clonotype was picked up a small number of times. The chain carries TRBV12-3 or TRBV12-4 and TRBJ2-2; 9 bases are shared with TRBD2. V lost 1 base, J lost 6 bases, and 6 bases stayed unmatched. This CDR3 contains 16 residues. The CDR3, as DNA: TGTGCCAGCAGTTTAGTTGGCGGGAGGGTGGCCGGGGAGCTGTTTTTT. Translation gives CASSLVGGRVAGELFF.

The V and J genes are TRBV11-2 and TRBJ1-3, with D maybe TRBD1 (5 bases). The germline V gene has CDR1 SGHAT and CDR2 FQNNGV. The CDR3 sequence is 16 residues long. Trimming removed 1 base at V and 4 bases at J, with 14 bases between. CDR3: CASSLAGHAPGNTIYF. The CDR3 DNA follows: TGTGCCAGCAGCTTAGCCGGACATGCCCCGGGAAACACCATATATTTT.

This clonotype was observed many times. V gene TRBV12-3 or TRBV12-4 combines with J gene TRBJ2-1, with D maybe TRBD2 (5 bases). With 4 bases removed from V and 5 bases from J, the gap between germline ends came to 15 bases. This CDR3 is built from 15 residues. The CDR3: CASSSPGMADNEQFF. Here the CDR3 DNA reads TGTGCCAGCAGTTCCCCGGGGATGGCGGACAATGAGCAGTTCTTC.